Listed below are T cell receptor beta chains from one sample, sequenced in a study of T cell responses to AZD1222 COVID-19 vaccine. Generated by immunoSEQ multiplex PCR, the TCRdb table keeps only in-frame clones and is missing some. The sample gives more than 110,000 clones, 92% of which show up once; under 4% is in the top ten. The specimen was peripheral blood, collected on day 0 of AZD1222 vaccination. These receptor sequences come from an adult in good health. CDR3s include the opening cysteine and the closing phenylalanine or tryptophan. Each record gives: CDR3 length, J gene, D gene, clone size, V gene, CDR3 protein, CDR3 DNA. The D gene is left open where the match is weak. Rows may omit the clone size; those that give it use once, few, many or a size class.

len: 15
j_gene: TRBJ1-2
d_gene: TRBD1
abundance: -
v_gene: TRBV5-1
CDR3aa: CASSTGQGPNYGYTF
CDR3nt: TGCGCCAGCAGCACCGGACAGGGACCTAACTATGGCTACACCTTC

len: 14
j_gene: TRBJ1-6
d_gene: -
abundance: -
v_gene: TRBV3-1/TRBV3-2
CDR3aa: CAGTRWQGCSPLHF
CDR3nt: TGTGCCGGGACCCGGTGGCAGGGTTGCTCACCCCTCCACTTT

len: 15
j_gene: TRBJ2-1
d_gene: TRBD2
abundance: -
v_gene: TRBV10-2
CDR3aa: CASSEFLAGANEQFF
CDR3nt: TGCGCCAGCAGTGAGTTCCTAGCGGGAGCTAATGAGCAGTTCTTC

len: 14
j_gene: TRBJ1-6
d_gene: -
abundance: -
v_gene: TRBV11-2
CDR3aa: CASSLGGHNSPLHF
CDR3nt: TGTGCCAGCAGCTTAGGAGGACATAATTCACCCCTCCACTTT

len: 13
j_gene: TRBJ2-7
d_gene: TRBD1
abundance: -
v_gene: TRBV10-3
CDR3aa: CAIRDRATYEQYF
CDR3nt: TGTGCCATCAGGGACAGGGCTACCTACGAGCAGTACTTC

len: 12
j_gene: TRBJ1-1
d_gene: -
abundance: -
v_gene: TRBV12-5
CDR3aa: CASAIGGGKAFF
CDR3nt: TGTGCTAGTGCCATTGGGGGGGGTAAAGCTTTCTTT

len: 13
j_gene: TRBJ1-5
d_gene: -
abundance: -
v_gene: TRBV19
CDR3aa: CASSIETGRAQHF
CDR3nt: TGTGCCAGTAGTATAGAAACAGGGAGGGCTCAGCATTTT

len: 16
j_gene: TRBJ1-1
d_gene: TRBD1
abundance: -
v_gene: TRBV7-9
CDR3aa: CASSPPTGGSNTEAFF
CDR3nt: TGTGCCAGCAGCCCCCCCACAGGGGGCTCGAACACTGAAGCTTTCTTT

len: 17
j_gene: TRBJ1-2
d_gene: -
abundance: few
v_gene: TRBV18
CDR3aa: CASSPSAGGPGGYGYTF
CDR3nt: TGTGCCAGCTCACCATCTGCGGGAGGGCCTGGAGGCTATGGCTACACCTTC

len: 18
j_gene: TRBJ1-4
d_gene: -
abundance: once
v_gene: TRBV4-1
CDR3aa: CASSQAIPGSTFGEKLFF
CDR3nt: TGCGCCAGCAGCCAGGCTATTCCGGGCTCCACGTTTGGGGAAAAACTGTTTTTT

len: 17
j_gene: TRBJ1-1
d_gene: -
abundance: -
v_gene: TRBV3-1/TRBV3-2
CDR3aa: CASSQGLGAPLNTEAFF
CDR3nt: TGTGCCAGCAGCCAAGGACTAGGAGCCCCTTTGAACACTGAAGCTTTCTTT

len: 12
j_gene: TRBJ2-3
d_gene: -
abundance: -
v_gene: TRBV6-4
CDR3aa: CASSTGSDTQYF
CDR3nt: TGTGCCAGCAGTACAGGGTCCGATACGCAGTATTTT

len: 14
j_gene: TRBJ1-4
d_gene: TRBD1
abundance: -
v_gene: TRBV19
CDR3aa: CASRTGLSGEKLFF
CDR3nt: TGTGCCAGTAGGACAGGGCTGTCGGGTGAAAAACTGTTTTTT

len: 14
j_gene: TRBJ2-3
d_gene: -
abundance: -
v_gene: TRBV4-2
CDR3aa: CASSLSGETDTQYF
CDR3nt: TGTGCCAGCAGTCTTTCGGGGGAGACAGATACGCAGTATTTT

len: 15
j_gene: TRBJ2-6
d_gene: -
abundance: -
v_gene: TRBV5-1
CDR3aa: CASSLWDSGANVLTF
CDR3nt: TGCGCCAGCAGCTTGTGGGACTCTGGGGCCAACGTCCTGACTTTC

len: 14
j_gene: TRBJ1-4
d_gene: TRBD1
abundance: -
v_gene: TRBV12-5
CDR3aa: CASGRDRANEKLFF
CDR3nt: TGTGCTAGTGGTCGGGACAGGGCGAATGAAAAACTGTTTTTT

len: 16
j_gene: TRBJ2-3
d_gene: TRBD2
abundance: -
v_gene: TRBV9
CDR3aa: CASSVGGGRAKDTQYF
CDR3nt: TGTGCCAGCAGCGTAGGGGGCGGGAGGGCCAAAGATACGCAGTATTTT

len: 16
j_gene: TRBJ1-4
d_gene: -
abundance: once
v_gene: TRBV6-5
CDR3aa: CASSYVWSGPTEKLFF
CDR3nt: TGTGCCAGCAGTTACGTTTGGTCAGGGCCGACCGAAAAACTGTTTTTT

len: 15
j_gene: TRBJ2-7
d_gene: TRBD2
abundance: -
v_gene: TRBV7-2
CDR3aa: CASSLLAGGAYEQYF
CDR3nt: TGTGCCAGCAGCTTATTGGCGGGGGGGGCCTACGAGCAGTACTTC

len: 15
j_gene: TRBJ2-1
d_gene: -
abundance: -
v_gene: TRBV28
CDR3aa: CASSGSGTAYNEQFF
CDR3nt: TGTGCCAGCAGTGGGTCCGGGACGGCCTACAATGAGCAGTTCTTC

len: 16
j_gene: TRBJ2-1
d_gene: TRBD2
abundance: -
v_gene: TRBV7-8
CDR3aa: CASSLDRQLARDEQFF
CDR3nt: TGTGCCAGCAGCTTAGATCGCCAACTAGCGAGGGATGAGCAGTTCTTC

len: 16
j_gene: TRBJ2-7
d_gene: TRBD2
abundance: -
v_gene: TRBV5-1
CDR3aa: CASSLAGGRGSYEQYF
CDR3nt: TGCGCCAGCAGCTTGGCGGGCGGGAGGGGTTCCTACGAGCAGTACTTC

len: 14
j_gene: TRBJ1-2
d_gene: TRBD1
abundance: -
v_gene: TRBV19
CDR3aa: CASSPDRGHYGYTF
CDR3nt: TGTGCCAGTAGTCCGGACAGGGGGCACTATGGCTACACCTTC

len: 13
j_gene: TRBJ1-4
d_gene: -
abundance: -
v_gene: TRBV27
CDR3aa: CASSSATNEKLFF
CDR3nt: TGTGCCAGCAGTTCCGCAACTAATGAAAAACTGTTTTTT

len: 13
j_gene: TRBJ2-7
d_gene: -
abundance: -
v_gene: TRBV6-2/TRBV6-3
CDR3aa: CASSYQDLTEQYF
CDR3nt: TGTGCCAGCAGTTATCAGGACCTAACCGAGCAGTACTTC

len: 13
j_gene: TRBJ2-7
d_gene: -
abundance: -
v_gene: TRBV21-1
CDR3aa: CASRPGSSYEQYF
CDR3nt: TGTGCCAGCAGGCCAGGGAGCTCCTACGAGCAGTACTTC

len: 16
j_gene: TRBJ2-1
d_gene: TRBD1
abundance: once
v_gene: TRBV28
CDR3aa: CASSKTGTGSYNEQFF
CDR3nt: TGTGCCAGCAGCAAAACCGGGACAGGGTCCTACAATGAGCAGTTCTTC

len: 13
j_gene: TRBJ2-2
d_gene: -
abundance: -
v_gene: TRBV2
CDR3aa: CASNWINTGELFF
CDR3nt: TGTGCCAGCAACTGGATCAACACCGGGGAGCTGTTTTTT

len: 14
j_gene: TRBJ1-4
d_gene: -
abundance: -
v_gene: TRBV6-5
CDR3aa: CASRRLATNEKLFF
CDR3nt: TGTGCCAGCAGAAGGCTTGCAACTAATGAAAAACTGTTTTTT

len: 16
j_gene: TRBJ1-1
d_gene: -
abundance: -
v_gene: TRBV15
CDR3aa: CATSRGRAGENTEAFF
CDR3nt: TGTGCCACCAGCAGAGGTCGGGCGGGTGAGAACACTGAAGCTTTCTTT

len: 13
j_gene: TRBJ1-5
d_gene: -
abundance: -
v_gene: TRBV10-3
CDR3aa: CAIRGGRNQPQHF
CDR3nt: TGTGCCATCAGGGGGGGCAGAAATCAGCCCCAGCATTTT

len: 12
j_gene: TRBJ2-7
d_gene: -
abundance: -
v_gene: TRBV6-6
CDR3aa: CASKPGPYEQYF
CDR3nt: TGTGCCAGCAAACCGGGCCCCTACGAGCAGTACTTC

len: 16
j_gene: TRBJ2-3
d_gene: TRBD2
abundance: -
v_gene: TRBV28
CDR3aa: CASSPSAGAGTDTQYF
CDR3nt: TGTGCCAGCAGTCCCTCAGCGGGGGCAGGCACAGATACGCAGTATTTT

len: 15
j_gene: TRBJ1-5
d_gene: -
abundance: -
v_gene: TRBV7-8
CDR3aa: CASTRDLPFNQPQHF
CDR3nt: TGTGCCAGCACCCGGGACCTTCCCTTTAATCAGCCCCAGCATTTT

len: 20
j_gene: TRBJ2-3
d_gene: -
abundance: -
v_gene: TRBV24-1
CDR3aa: CATSDYQIFGAPESTDTQYF
CDR3nt: TGTGCCACCAGTGATTATCAGATTTTTGGGGCACCCGAGAGCACAGATACGCAGTATTTT

len: 15
j_gene: TRBJ1-1
d_gene: -
abundance: -
v_gene: TRBV2
CDR3aa: CASIEQGPRGTEAFF
CDR3nt: TGTGCCAGCATTGAACAAGGCCCTAGGGGAACTGAAGCTTTCTTT

len: 17
j_gene: TRBJ1-3
d_gene: -
abundance: once
v_gene: TRBV15
CDR3aa: CATSRVLGARSGNTIYF
CDR3nt: TGTGCCACCAGCAGAGTGCTGGGGGCAAGGTCTGGAAACACCATATATTTT

len: 17
j_gene: TRBJ2-1
d_gene: TRBD2
abundance: -
v_gene: TRBV3-1/TRBV3-2
CDR3aa: CASSRFSGTSSYNEQFF
CDR3nt: TGTGCCAGCAGCCGCTTTTCCGGGACTAGCAGCTACAATGAGCAGTTCTTC

len: 15
j_gene: TRBJ2-5
d_gene: -
abundance: -
v_gene: TRBV5-1
CDR3aa: CASSKGGNRQETQYF
CDR3nt: TGCGCCAGCAGCAAGGGGGGGAATCGGCAAGAGACCCAGTACTTC

len: 13
j_gene: TRBJ1-1
d_gene: -
abundance: -
v_gene: TRBV7-2
CDR3aa: CASTHAGGAEAFF
CDR3nt: TGTGCCAGCACGCACGCGGGGGGGGCTGAAGCTTTCTTT

len: 17
j_gene: TRBJ1-1
d_gene: -
abundance: -
v_gene: TRBV12-5
CDR3aa: CASGFAPLDSRDTEAFF
CDR3nt: TGTGCTAGTGGTTTCGCTCCCCTAGACTCTCGTGACACTGAAGCTTTCTTT

len: 13
j_gene: TRBJ1-5
d_gene: -
abundance: -
v_gene: TRBV6-4
CDR3aa: CASSEGDNQPQHF
CDR3nt: TGTGCCAGCAGTGAGGGGGACAATCAGCCCCAGCATTTT

len: 14
j_gene: TRBJ2-7
d_gene: TRBD2
abundance: -
v_gene: TRBV20-1
CDR3aa: CSASEGLAGGQEYF
CDR3nt: TGCAGTGCTAGTGAGGGGCTAGCGGGAGGGCAAGAGTACTTC

len: 13
j_gene: TRBJ2-7
d_gene: -
abundance: -
v_gene: TRBV6-5
CDR3aa: CASSRGLTYEQYF
CDR3nt: TGTGCCAGCAGCCGGGGCCTTACCTACGAGCAGTACTTC

len: 19
j_gene: TRBJ2-4
d_gene: TRBD2
abundance: -
v_gene: TRBV18
CDR3aa: CASSLSLAGGPSSKNIQYF
CDR3nt: TGTGCCAGCTCACTTTCTCTAGCGGGAGGGCCCTCGTCCAAAAACATTCAGTACTTC

len: 13
j_gene: TRBJ2-7
d_gene: -
abundance: -
v_gene: TRBV11-2
CDR3aa: CASSSSGRGEQYF
CDR3nt: TGTGCCAGCAGCTCTAGTGGAAGAGGGGAGCAGTACTTC

len: 14
j_gene: TRBJ2-3
d_gene: -
abundance: -
v_gene: TRBV18
CDR3aa: CASSLTGFTDTQYF
CDR3nt: TGTGCCAGCTCACTAACAGGGTTCACAGATACGCAGTATTTT